Below are 24 T cell receptor beta chains sequenced from a single sample in a study of PD-L1 blockade in urothelial cancer. Using immunoSEQ multiplex PCR, the repertoire was profiled, and TCRdb retains in-frame clones only, with some absent. The sample lists approximately 32,000 clones; roughly 82% were seen once. This material consisted of PBMCs, taken around atezolizumab (anti-PD-L1) treatment. These receptors were collected from a man between 70 and 80 years old with urothelial cancer.

The J gene is TRBJ1-3, the V gene TRBV7-9, with 8 bases matching TRBD1. The ends lost 5 bases at V and 3 bases at J; junction bases unmatched: 6. In germline, CDR1 is SEHNR, CDR2 FQNEAQ (reference sequence). This CDR3 comprises 15 residues. CDR3 DNA sequence: TGTGCCAGCAGCCCGACGACAGGGGATGGAAACACCATATATTTT. Protein product: CASSPTTGDGNTIYF.

This clone was picked up a small number of times. V gene TRBV2 combines with J gene TRBJ2-7, with D possibly being TRBD2 (6 bases). CDR3 length: 12 amino acids. Trimming left V 7 bases short and J 7 bases short, with 14 bases between. The germline gives CDR1 SNHLY, CDR2 FYNNEI. In DNA, the CDR3 is TGTGCCAGCATGGGGGGTTGGAATGAGCAGTACTTC. Translation gives CASMGGWNEQYF.

The chain links TRBV5-1 to TRBJ2-2, with a possible D match to TRBD1 (6 bases). V lost 2 bases to trimming and J lost 3 bases, with 8 bases between them. This CDR3 spans 14 amino acids. Germline V gives CDR1 SGHRS, CDR2 YFSETQ. The CDR3 nucleotides are TGCGCCAGCAGCTTACAGGGAGACACCGGGGAGCTGTTTTTT. Translation: CASSLQGDTGELFF.

The rearrangement joins TRBV5-1 to TRBJ2-2, with TRBD2 matching over 14 bases. Per the germline V gene, CDR1 is SGHRS and CDR2 is YFSETQ. The CDR3 covers 18 residues. Trimming took 4 bases from V and 1 from J; bases not matched to a gene: 6. CDR3 amino acids: CASSPGLAGDMNTGELFF. The CDR3 bases are TGCGCCAGCAGCCCGGGACTAGCGGGGGATATGAACACCGGGGAGCTGTTTTTT.

Here the CDR3 reads CATSASLGAYNSPLHF. CDR3 coding DNA: TGTGCCACCAGCGCGTCTCTGGGGGCTTATAATTCACCCCTCCACTTT. The chain links TRBV15 to TRBJ1-6, with D possibly TRBD1 on 6 matching bases. CDR1 and CDR2 (germline): LNHNV, YYDKDF (reference sequence). The CDR3 loop spans 16 amino acids. V lost 5 bases to trimming and J lost 4 bases, with 15 bases between them. Drawing the rest from reference TRBV15 and TRBJ1-6, the complete variable domain is DAMVIQNPRYQVTQFGKPVTLSCSQTLNHNVMYWYQQKSSQAPKLLFHYYDKDFNNEADTPDNFQSRRPNTSFCFLDIRSPGLGDTAMYLCATSASLGAYNSPLHFGNGTRLTVT.

The chain carries TRBV7-2 and TRBJ2-4, with D tentatively TRBD1 (5 bases). Germline V gene data show CDR1 as SGHTA and CDR2 as FQGNSA. The V end was cut by 4 bases, the J end by 3 bases, with 13 bases between. This CDR3 spans 15 amino acids. CDR3 sequence (DNA): TGTGCCAGCAGCTCCCGGCAGGGCGGCAAAAACATTCAGTACTTC. Translation gives CASSSRQGGKNIQYF.

The chain employs TRBV29-1 and TRBJ1-1; no reliable D call. Looked up from germline, CDR1 is SQVTM and CDR2 is ANQGSEA. Trimming stripped 0 bases from V and 4 bases from J, with 9 bases between. This CDR3 comprises 13 residues. The CDR3 loop reads CSVEEVSGTEAFF. CDR3 bases: TGCAGCGTTGAAGAGGTTAGCGGCACTGAAGCTTTCTTT. The whole variable domain, filled in from reference TRBV29-1 and TRBJ1-1, reads SAVISQKPSRDICQRGTSLTIQCQVDSQVTMMFWYRQQPGQSLTLIATANQGSEATYESGFVIDKFPISRPNLTFSTLTVSNMSPEDSSIYLCSVEEVSGTEAFFGQGTRLTVV.

J is TRBJ2-3 and V is TRBV29-1; D possibly corresponds to TRBD1 (6 bases). Trimming pared 7 bases from V and 3 bases from J, leaving 17 bases between. The germline V gene encodes CDR1 SQVTM and CDR2 ANQGSEA. The length of the CDR3 is 14 residues. The CDR3 region has the DNA TGCAGCGCTAGTATATTACAGGGAACAGATACGCAGTATTTT. Translation gives CSASILQGTDTQYF.

This clone was detected only once. CDR3 region: CASGPETGSDYGYTF. The CDR3 bases are TGTGCCAGCGGCCCGGAGACAGGGAGTGACTATGGCTACACCTTC. This chain joins TRBV27 and TRBJ1-2, with TRBD1 matching over 7 bases. The CDR3 is 15 residues long. The germline CDR1 and CDR2 sequences are MNHEY and SMNVEV (reference sequence). V lost 8 bases and J lost 3; bases outside the gene matches: 12.

The chain links TRBV2 to TRBJ1-1; D may be TRBD1 (6 bases). The V and J ends lost 7 bases and 4 bases respectively, with 19 bases between them. There are 15 residues in the CDR3. Germline V gene lookup returns CDR1 SNHLY and CDR2 FYNNEI. The CDR3 here is CASTYVGALGTEAFF. DNA for the CDR3: TGTGCCAGCACGTATGTGGGGGCCTTGGGCACTGAAGCTTTCTTT.

The chain links TRBV4-2 to TRBJ2-7; TRBD1 matches 9 bases. The CDR3 runs to 14 residues. J gave up 3 bases and V 8 bases, and 8 bases lay outside the gene matches. Germline CDR1 and CDR2: LGHNA and YNFKEQ. The CDR3 protein is CASGEDRGSYEQYF. The CDR3 region has the DNA TGTGCCAGCGGAGAGGACAGGGGTAGCTACGAGCAGTACTTC.

The rearrangement joins TRBV28 to TRBJ2-7, with 7 bases aligning to TRBD2. The CDR3 totals 16 residues. Per the germline V gene, CDR1 is MDHEN and CDR2 is SYDVKM. The V and J ends lost 5 bases and 2 bases, in that order; junction bases with no gene match: 12. The CDR3 protein is CASSPWGSGTAYEQYF. DNA for the CDR3: TGTGCCAGCAGTCCCTGGGGAAGCGGGACGGCCTACGAGCAGTACTTC.

J is TRBJ2-7 and V is TRBV9; TRBD1 matches 8 bases. J gave up 6 bases and V 0 bases, and 8 bases lay outside the gene matches. Germline CDR1 SGDLS, CDR2 YYNGEE. The CDR3 extends over 15 amino acids. In DNA, the CDR3 is TGTGCCAGCAGCGTAGGGCCGACAGGGGTGCTCGAGCAGTACTTC. Residues: CASSVGPTGVLEQYF.

CDR3 amino acids: CASSRSTDTQYF. Written as DNA, the CDR3 is TGTGCCAGCAGCCGGAGCACAGATACGCAGTATTTT. The rearrangement joins TRBV11-2 to TRBJ2-3, with unresolved D. Trimming took off 5 bases at V and 0 bases at J, with 3 bases between the two ends. The V gene's germline CDR1 is SGHAT and CDR2 FQNNGV. The CDR3 loop spans 12 amino acids. Variable domain in full (rest from reference TRBV11-2 and TRBJ2-3): EAGVAQSPRYKIIEKRQSVAFWCNPISGHATLYWYQQILGQGPKLLIQFQNNGVVDDSQLPKDRFSAERLKGVDSTLKIQPAKLEDSAVYLCASSRSTDTQYFGPGTRLTVL.

This sequence joins TRBV7-3 and TRBJ2-2; 11 positions agree with TRBD2. The CDR3 length is 15 residues. Looked up from germline, CDR1 is SGHTA and CDR2 is FQGTGA. Trimming took 2 bases from V and 4 from J; bases not matched to a gene: 0. CDR3 in DNA: TGTGCCAGCAGCTTAGGACTAGCGGGCACCGGGGAGCTGTTTTTT. Translating it yields CASSLGLAGTGELFF.

The genes are TRBV7-2 and TRBJ2-1, with D tentatively TRBD2 (5 bases). Germline V gene sequence: CDR1 SGHTA, CDR2 FQGNSA. This CDR3 is built from 13 residues. V was cut by 5 bases and J by 4 bases, with 9 bases left in between. As DNA, the CDR3 is TGTGCCAGCAGCACACGCGGGTACAATGAGCAGTTCTTC. It is translated as CASSTRGYNEQFF.

The rearrangement joins TRBV5-5 to TRBJ2-5, with D perhaps TRBD2 (5 bases). The V gene's germline CDR1 is SGHKS and CDR2 YYEKEE (reference sequence). The CDR3 loop spans 17 amino acids. V was shortened by 5 bases and J by 1 base, with 21 bases between the two germline ends. CDR3 nucleotide sequence: TGTGCCAGCAGACGGGGTGGCAGGCTCTCGTCCCAAGAGACCCAGTACTTC. Translation: CASRRGGRLSSQETQYF. Using reference TRBV5-5 and TRBJ2-5 for the parts outside the CDR3, the full variable domain is DAGVTQSPTHLIKTRGQQVTLRCSPISGHKSVSWYQQVLGQGPQFIFQYYEKEERGRGNFPDRFSARQFPNYSSELNVNALLLGDSALYLCASRRGGRLSSQETQYFGPGTRLLVL.

V and J are TRBV28 and TRBJ2-2, with TRBD2 as a possible D gene (6 bases). Trimming pared 7 bases from V and 2 bases from J, leaving 11 bases between. Germline values: CDR1 MDHEN, CDR2 SYDVKM. The CDR3 spans 14 residues. The CDR3 nucleotides read TGTGCCAGCACCTGGGGAGGAAACACCGGGGAGCTGTTTTTT. Translation gives CASTWGGNTGELFF. The full variable domain, completed using reference TRBV28 and TRBJ2-2, is DVKVTQSSRYLVKRTGEKVFLECVQDMDHENMFWYRQDPGLGLRLIYFSYDVKMKEKGDIPEGYSVSREKKERFSLILESASTNQTSMYLCASTWGGNTGELFFGEGSRLTVL.

The chain is built from TRBV28 and TRBJ1-5, with a tentative D call TRBD1 (6 bases). This CDR3 region has 15 residues. Germline loops: CDR1 MDHEN, CDR2 SYDVKM. V lost 2 bases, J lost 7 bases, and 15 bases lay in between. This CDR3 reads CASSLDTGSGQPQHF. The CDR3 bases are TGTGCCAGCAGTTTAGATACAGGGTCAGGCCAGCCCCAGCATTTT.

CDR3 bases: TGTGCCAGCAGCTCCCGGACAAAGGGGGGAAACACCATATATTTT. This codes for CASSSRTKGGNTIYF. The rearrangement joins TRBV7-2 to TRBJ1-3, with D possibly matching TRBD1 (5 bases). V gave up 4 bases and J gave up 4 bases, with 14 bases separating them. CDR1 and CDR2 (germline): SGHTA, FQGNSA. The CDR3 is made up of 15 amino acids. Together with reference TRBV7-2 and TRBJ1-3, the CDR3 gives the full variable domain: GAGVSQSPSNKVTEKGKDVELRCDPISGHTALYWYRQSLGQGLEFLIYFQGNSAPDKSGLPSDRFSAERTGGSVSTLTIQRTQQEDSAVYLCASSSRTKGGNTIYFGEGSWLTVV.

The chain couples TRBV7-2 to TRBJ2-1, with 8 positions matching TRBD2. The length of the CDR3 is 17 residues. Germline V gene data show CDR1 as SGHTA and CDR2 as FQGNSA. J gave up 0 bases and V 4 bases, and 8 bases lay outside the gene matches. The CDR3 sequence: CASSSGGGVGSYNEQFF. CDR3 bases: TGTGCCAGCAGCTCCGGGGGGGGCGTGGGCTCCTACAATGAGCAGTTCTTC. Full variable domain (outside the CDR3, taken from reference TRBV7-2 and TRBJ2-1): GAGVSQSPSNKVTEKGKDVELRCDPISGHTALYWYRQSLGQGLEFLIYFQGNSAPDKSGLPSDRFSAERTGGSVSTLTIQRTQQEDSAVYLCASSSGGGVGSYNEQFFGPGTRLTVL.

This clone was seen a few times. V and J are TRBV7-2 and TRBJ2-2; TRBD2 agrees at 8 bases. Germline loops: CDR1 SGHTA, CDR2 FQGNSA. The length of the CDR3 is 16 residues. After removal of 1 base from V and 1 base from J, the junction contained 2 bases not matched to a gene. CDR3 in amino acids: CASSLVAGGNTGELFF. The DNA of the CDR3 is TGTGCCAGCAGCTTAGTTGCGGGGGGGAACACCGGGGAGCTGTTTTTT.

CDR3 DNA sequence: TGTGCCAGCAGTGAAACTCGACAGGGACTCAATGAGCAGTTCTTC. Residues: CASSETRQGLNEQFF. The V call is TRBV25-1, the J call TRBJ2-1; possibly TRBD1 for D (7 bases). The germline V and J ends were trimmed by 2 bases and 6 bases, with 14 bases remaining between them. Per germline, CDR1 MGHDK and CDR2 SYGVNS. The CDR3 spans 15 residues.

This clone was seen only once. The rearrangement uses TRBV6-5 and TRBJ1-2; 8 nucleotides match TRBD1. The V gene end was trimmed by 6 bases and the J gene end by 8 bases; junction bases not matched to a gene: 8. This CDR3 spans 13 amino acids. The V gene's germline CDR1 is MNHEY and CDR2 SVGAGI. CDR3 sequence reads: CASSRQGAWGYTF. CDR3 nucleotide sequence: TGTGCCAGCAGCCGGCAGGGGGCTTGGGGCTACACCTTC.